The TCR beta chain described here comes from a study of T cells in Graves' hyperthyroidism and ophthalmopathy. Study-wide results and limits: Appearing also in blood were most of the thyroid clonotypes expanded above 0.001.

The length of the CDR3 is 13 residues. Unmatched junction bases numbered 5, after V lost 6 bases and J lost 4 bases. The V gene's germline CDR1 is MNHEY and CDR2 SMNVEV (reference sequence). RNA transcripts gave rise to amplified TCR beta CDR3 regions. TCR CDR3 regions were first amplified by RT-PCR with HTBI primers. TCRdb fed the multiplex PCR reads into MiXCR, producing one record per CDR3 protein. The sample holds around 340,000 distinct CDR3 sequences, 15% to 20% seen once. Graves' hyperthyroidism was deemed stable given no ophthalmopathy progression within 18 months. Any patient presenting with uncontrolled infection, other autoimmune disease, pregnancy or lactation was left out. This clonotype was picked up one time. Its specificity is unknown.

The sample comprised blood. V gene TRBV27 combines with J gene TRBJ2-7, with TRBD2 matching 8 bases. The TCR originated in a woman in her 50s with Graves' hyperthyroidism. Here the CDR3 reads CASSLSGKYEQYF. The CDR3 nucleotides are TGTGCCAGCAGCCTTAGCGGGAAGTACGAGCAGTACTTC.